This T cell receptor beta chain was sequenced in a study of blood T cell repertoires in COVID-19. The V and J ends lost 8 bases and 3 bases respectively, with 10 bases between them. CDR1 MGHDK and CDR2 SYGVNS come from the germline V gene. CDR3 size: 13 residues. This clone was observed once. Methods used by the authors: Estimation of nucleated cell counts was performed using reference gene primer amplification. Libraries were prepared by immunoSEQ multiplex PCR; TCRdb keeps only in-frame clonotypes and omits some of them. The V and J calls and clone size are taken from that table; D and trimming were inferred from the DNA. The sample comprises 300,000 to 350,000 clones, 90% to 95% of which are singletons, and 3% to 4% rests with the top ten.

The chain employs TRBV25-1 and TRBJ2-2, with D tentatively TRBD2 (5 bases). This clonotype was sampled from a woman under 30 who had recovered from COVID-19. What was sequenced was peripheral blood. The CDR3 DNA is TGTGCCAGCTCCACACTAGACACCGGGGAGCTGTTTTTT. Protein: CASSTLDTGELFF.